The next 24 T cell receptor beta chains were all read from a single sample in a study of post-analysis software for immune sequencing data. Study findings and constraints: Five TRBV segments, TRBV5-6, TRBV5-1 and TRBV20-1 among them, were found more frequent in patients than controls.

The library was made from cDNA and included unique molecular identifiers. TCRdb reprocessed the PCR reads via MiXCR and lists one record per CDR3 protein. The sample holds 250,000 to 300,000 distinct CDR3 sequences, about 40% seen once. Antigens of these TCRs are unknown. Sequenced sample: blood. The source is a girl aged 10 to 17 with multiple sclerosis.

The table lists this clonotype with a few counts. The rearrangement uses TRBV25-1 and TRBJ2-1; D is possibly TRBD1 or TRBD2 (5 bases each). Germline CDR1 is MGHDK and CDR2 is SYGVNS. Trimming cost V 10 bases and J 10 bases, with 14 bases left between them. The CDR3 runs 11 residues. Here the CDR3 DNA reads TGTGCCATTTCCCTCGGGGCGGAGCAGTTCTTC. Translation: CAISLGAEQFF.

This clonotype occurred many times. The rearrangement joins TRBV11-2 to TRBJ2-3; TRBD1 matches at 7 bases. Germline CDR1 is SGHAT and CDR2 is FQNNGV. This CDR3 comprises 17 residues. Trimming cost V 7 bases and J 2 bases; bases outside gene matches: 15. CDR3 sequence (DNA): TGTGCCAGCACCCAAACGACAGGGTCACTTTTCACAGATACGCAGTATTTT. Amino acids: CASTQTTGSLFTDTQYF.

This clonotype appeared many times. The V call is TRBV20-1, the J call TRBJ2-1; 15 bases agree with TRBD2. The germline V gene has CDR1 DFQATT and CDR2 SNEGSKA (reference sequence). V was clipped by 3 bases and J by 6 bases; unmatched bases: 6. This CDR3 is 16 amino acids long. CDR3 loop: CSASLGTSGRSNEQFF. Here the CDR3 DNA reads TGCAGTGCTAGTCTCGGGACTAGCGGGAGGTCCAATGAGCAGTTCTTC.

For this clonotype: A much larger clone differs by one base, so this may be a read error. V usage is TRBV7-9 and J usage is TRBJ2-1; no firm D call. Germline V gene sequence: CDR1 SEHNR, CDR2 FQNEAQ (reference sequence). Trimming pared 10 bases from V and 5 bases from J, leaving 15 bases between. The CDR3 covers 13 residues. The CDR3, as DNA: TGTGCCATCTGGGGTCCTTGGGACAATGAGCAGTTCTTC. Translated: CAIWGPWDNEQFF.

The chain joins TRBV28 to TRBJ2-4; TRBD1 might be the D (6 bases). Trimming removed 4 bases at V and 9 bases at J, with 10 bases between. CDR3 length: 12 amino acids. Germline V gene sequence: CDR1 MDHEN, CDR2 SYDVKM. The CDR3 region has the DNA TGTGCCAGCAGTTACCAGGGGAGCATTCAGTACTTC. Its protein product is CASSYQGSIQYF.

The V and J genes are TRBV21-1 and TRBJ1-1; the table names TRBD1, a call not compared with the DNA. TRBV21-1 is assigned pseudogene status. The CDR3 has 16 amino acids. The CDR3 reads CASSHRDRVPRTEAFF. In DNA form, the CDR3 reads TGTGCCAGCAGCCACCGGGACAGGGTGCCGAGGACTGAAGCTTTCTTT.

As concerns this clonotype: With a much larger clone just one base away, this may be a read error. The V call is TRBV12-3 or TRBV12-4, the J call TRBJ1-5, with 7 bases that match TRBD1. The CDR3 contains 13 residues. The CDR3 DNA follows: TGTGCCAGCAGCTGGGACAGAGATCAGTCCCAGCATTTT. Amino acids: CASSWDRDQSQHF.

This clonotype was detected once. The V and J genes are TRBV5-1 and TRBJ2-1, with D hard to call. Germline V gene data show CDR1 as SGHRS and CDR2 as YFSETQ. The V end lost 0 bases, the J end lost 5 bases, and 9 bases lay between the germline ends. CDR3 size: 14 residues. The CDR3 DNA sequence: TGCGCCAGCAGCTTGGATGGCAGAAACAATGAGCAGTTCTTC. Its translation is CASSLDGRNNEQFF.

Many counts were recorded for this clonotype. This chain uses TRBV20-1 with TRBJ1-2; 9 bases agree with TRBD1. V dropped 1 base and J dropped 7; count of bases not matched to a gene: 7. CDR1 DFQATT and CDR2 SNEGSKA come from the germline V gene (reference sequence). This CDR3 contains 14 residues. The CDR3, as DNA: TGCAGTGCTAGAGGTGCCCGGGACAGGGCTGGCTACACCTTC. This codes for CSARGARDRAGYTF.

Notes on this clonotype: This clone may be a read error of a much larger clone one base away. The chain's CDR3 is CASSSHRGGEKRFF. The CDR3 nucleotides read TGTGCCAGCAGTTCTCACAGGGGTGGGGAAAAACGGTTTTTT. V usage is TRBV12-3 or TRBV12-4 and J usage is TRBJ1-4; 7 bases align to TRBD1. CDR3 length: 14 residues.

This clonotype was counted at least ten times. The chain couples TRBV20-1 to TRBJ2-3; tentative D call: TRBD2 (6 bases). CDR3 length: 18 residues. Between the trimmed V and J ends, which lost 0 bases and 2 bases, there was a span of 21 bases. Per germline, CDR1 DFQATT and CDR2 SNEGSKA (reference sequence). CDR3 region: CSAREYRGRTPLTDTQYF. CDR3 coding DNA: TGCAGTGCTAGAGAATATAGAGGGAGGACCCCTCTCACAGATACGCAGTATTTT.

The sample holds many counts of this clonotype. The chain uses TRBV20-1 and TRBJ1-2, with a weak D call TRBD1 (5 bases). The CDR3 has 15 amino acids. Trimming pared 6 bases from V and 0 bases from J, leaving 17 bases between. Looked up from germline, CDR1 is DFQATT and CDR2 is SNEGSKA (reference sequence). The CDR3 sequence: CSAAPGGYTNYGYTF. The CDR3 DNA reads as TGCAGTGCCGCCCCGGGGGGGTATACTAACTATGGCTACACCTTC.

This clonotype was recorded a few times. The genes are TRBV29-1 and TRBJ2-1, with TRBD1 identical over 8 bases. In germline, CDR1 is SQVTM, CDR2 ANQGSEA. This CDR3 has 14 amino acids. V lost 8 bases and J lost 6; bases outside the gene matches: 12. CDR3 DNA: TGCAGCACAGACATCGGACAGGGAGGCAATGAGCAGTTCTTC. It codes for CSTDIGQGGNEQFF.

As to this clonotype: Germline is not matched at one junction end, which may reflect a read error. The chain joins TRBV4-3 to TRBJ2-3; D remains unclear. The CDR3 loop spans 16 amino acids. The germline CDR1 and CDR2 sequences are LGHNA and YSLEER. The DNA for the CDR3 is TGCGCCGGCAGCCCCTACTATGTAGTACATACAGATACGCAGTATTTT. Its protein is CAGSPYYVVHTDTQYF.

J is TRBJ2-7 and V is TRBV10-3; D is tentatively TRBD1 or TRBD2 (5 bases each). CDR3 length: 15 amino acids. Germline V CDR1 and CDR2: ENHRY, SYGVKD. V was shortened by 4 bases and J by 2 bases, with 15 bases between the two germline ends. CDR3 sequence: CAISGSGTETYEQYF. Written as DNA, the CDR3 is TGTGCCATCAGTGGGTCCGGGACGGAGACCTACGAGCAGTACTTC.

There are many counts of this clonotype. The gene calls are TRBV2 and TRBJ2-3, with 14 positions matching TRBD2. With V trimmed by 6 bases and J by 10 bases, 9 bases remained unmatched. Germline CDR1 and CDR2: SNHLY and FYNNEI. This CDR3 is built from 15 residues. The CDR3 DNA is TGTGCCAGCAGCGGGACTAGCGGGGGTCGTGATCCGCAGTATTTT. Translating gives CASSGTSGGRDPQYF.

Points on this clonotype: A much larger clone differs by one base, so this may be a read error. This chain joins TRBV10-3 and TRBJ2-3; D unclear. CDR1 and CDR2 from the germline V gene are ENHRY and SYGVKD. The CDR3 is 14 residues long. The CDR3 bases are TGTGCCATCAGTGAGTCGACTGGTACAGATGCGCAGTATTTT. This encodes CAISESTGTDAQYF.

This clonotype was found many times. The V gene is TRBV29-1, the J gene TRBJ1-1, with a tentative D call TRBD1 (5 bases). The CDR3 spans 14 residues. Germline V gives CDR1 SQVTM, CDR2 ANQGSEA. V was shortened by 4 bases and J by 0 bases, with 12 bases between the two germline ends. The CDR3 here is CSVGVGGVNTEAFF. The CDR3, as DNA: TGCAGCGTTGGCGTGGGGGGGGTGAACACTGAAGCTTTCTTT.

For this clonotype: Possible read error: a much larger clone is one base away. The chain carries TRBV2 and TRBJ2-1; D may be TRBD1 or TRBD2 (5 bases each). V gave up 2 bases and J gave up 3 bases, with 14 bases separating them. The V gene's germline CDR1 is SNHLY and CDR2 FYNNEI. The CDR3 is 16 residues long. The CDR3 is CASSERGGEGYNEQFF. As DNA, the CDR3 is TGTGCCAGCAGTGAACGGGGCGGCGAGGGCTACAATGAGCAGTTCTTC.

This clonotype was seen only once. A much larger clone is a single base away; this may be a read error. Because the CDR3's place on the DNA is in doubt, the DNA is left out and the CDR3 is given as listed by TCRdb. The chain is built from TRBV29-1 and TRBJ1-2. The CDR3 totals 12 residues, both ends included. Per the germline V gene, CDR1 is SQVTM and CDR2 is ANQGSEA. CDR3 residues: CTVGFGNYGCTF.

This clonotype has a count of ten or more. The genes are TRBV10-3 and TRBJ2-3; 8 nucleotides line up with TRBD2. Trimming removed 9 bases from V and 1 base from J; junction bases left unmatched: 6. Germline loops: CDR1 ENHRY, CDR2 SYGVKD. The CDR3 has 14 amino acids. The CDR3 coding sequence is TGTGCCATTCGGGAGGGAGGGCGCACAGATACGCAGTATTTT. It encodes CAIREGGRTDTQYF.

In this sample, this clonotype turned up many times. V and J are TRBV4-1 and TRBJ2-5; the D gene is possibly TRBD2 (7 bases). Germline CDR1 MGHRA, CDR2 YSYEKL. V shed 4 bases and J shed 8 bases, with 20 bases lying between them. This CDR3 has 15 residues. As DNA, the CDR3 is TGCGCCAGCAGCCCGGGGGCGGGGAGGGATGATACCCAGTACTTC. It translates to CASSPGAGRDDTQYF.

The chain uses TRBV11-2 and TRBJ2-1; the D gene is possibly TRBD2 (6 bases). This CDR3 spans 14 amino acids. Germline V gene lookup returns CDR1 SGHAT and CDR2 FQNNGV. Trimming took off 2 bases at V and 9 bases at J, with 14 bases between the two ends. CDR3 nucleotide sequence: TGTGCCAGCAGCTTATCTGGCGGGAAGGGTGAGCAGTTCTTC. Translating gives CASSLSGGKGEQFF.

V usage is TRBV20-1 and J usage is TRBJ1-5; a weak D match, TRBD1 (5 bases). CDR1 is DFQATT and CDR2 is SNEGSKA in the germline V gene (reference sequence). This CDR3 region has 15 residues. Deletions cut 7 bases from V and 0 bases from J, with 16 bases between. The CDR3: CSGGQGDLSNQPQHF. CDR3 nucleotides: TGCAGTGGAGGGCAGGGCGATCTTAGCAATCAGCCCCAGCATTTT.